This T cell receptor (beta chain) was sequenced during a study of blood T cell repertoires in COVID-19. Unmatched junction bases numbered 6, after V lost 4 bases and J lost 5 bases. In germline, CDR1 is SGHTA, CDR2 FQGTGA. CDR3 length: 15 amino acids. Seattle patient enrollment occurred during active infection, with longitudinal follow-up thereafter. Libraries were prepared by immunoSEQ multiplex PCR; TCRdb keeps only in-frame clonotypes and omits some of them. The sample holds fewer than 200,000 clones, approximately 87% seen once. The sequence was obtained from a woman between 65 and 79 years old with COVID-19, enrolled during active disease. Input material: peripheral blood. The V call is TRBV7-3, the J call TRBJ2-3, with 10 bases that match TRBD2. In nucleotides, the CDR3 is TGTGCCAGCAGCTCCGCGGCTAGCGGGAGAGATACGCAGTATTTT. This codes for CASSSAASGRDTQYF.